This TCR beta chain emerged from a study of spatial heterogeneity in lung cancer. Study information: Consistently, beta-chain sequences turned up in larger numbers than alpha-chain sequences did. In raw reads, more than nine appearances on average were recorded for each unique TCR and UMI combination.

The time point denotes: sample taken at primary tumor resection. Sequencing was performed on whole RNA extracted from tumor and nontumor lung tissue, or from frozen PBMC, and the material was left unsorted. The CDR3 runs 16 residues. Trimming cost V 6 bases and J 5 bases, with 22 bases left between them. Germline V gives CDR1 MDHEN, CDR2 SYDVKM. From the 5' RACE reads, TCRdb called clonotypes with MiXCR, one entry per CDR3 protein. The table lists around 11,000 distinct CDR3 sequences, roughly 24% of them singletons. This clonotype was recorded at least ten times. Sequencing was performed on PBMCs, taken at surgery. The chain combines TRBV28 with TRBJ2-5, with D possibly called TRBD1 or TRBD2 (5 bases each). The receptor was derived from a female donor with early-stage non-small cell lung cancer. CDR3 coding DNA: TGTGCCAGCAGAGGCTTCCGGGACGTCGTACATGAGACCCAGTACTTC. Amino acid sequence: CASRGFRDVVHETQYF.